This T cell receptor (beta chain) was captured in a study of blood T cell repertoires in COVID-19. Study-wide context: Researchers got acute and convalescent COVID-19 samples from the United States, Italy and Spain. Sources were T cells, B-cell-depleted T cells, or PBMCs; the material itself was cDNA or gDNA.

V dropped 0 bases and J dropped 0 bases, with 13 bases sitting between them. Germline V gene data show CDR1 as SGDLS and CDR2 as YYNGEE. The CDR3 length is 16 residues. Authors' data handling: Amplification of reference gene primers was used by the study to estimate nucleated cell counts. Using immunoSEQ multiplex PCR, the repertoire was profiled, and TCRdb retains in-frame clones only, with some absent. D and trimming come from the DNA, and the V and J calls and clone size come from that table. The repertoire consists of roughly 250,000 clones, with 88% occurring once and the leading ten covering 0.99%.

The sequencing input was peripheral blood. The rearrangement uses TRBV9 and TRBJ2-7; D possibly corresponds to TRBD2 (6 bases). This clonotype was obtained from a woman aged 40-49 years who had recovered from COVID-19. Here the CDR3 reads CASSVGPGSDSYEQYF. The CDR3 bases are TGTGCCAGCAGCGTAGGCCCCGGGAGCGACTCCTACGAGCAGTACTTC.